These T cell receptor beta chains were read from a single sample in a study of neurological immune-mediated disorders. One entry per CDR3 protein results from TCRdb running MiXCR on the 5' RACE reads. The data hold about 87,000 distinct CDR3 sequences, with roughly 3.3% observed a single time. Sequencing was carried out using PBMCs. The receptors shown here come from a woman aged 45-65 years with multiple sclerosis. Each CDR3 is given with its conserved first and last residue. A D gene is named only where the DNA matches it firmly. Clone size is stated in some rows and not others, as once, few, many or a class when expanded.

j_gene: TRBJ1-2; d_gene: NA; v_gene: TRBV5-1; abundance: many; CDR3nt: TGCGCCAGCAGCCCAAGCGGGGACTATGGCTACACCTTC; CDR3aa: CASSPSGDYGYTF
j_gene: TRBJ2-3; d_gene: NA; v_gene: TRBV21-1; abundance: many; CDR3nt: TGTGCCAGCAGCGGCGGGACGGCCGATACGCAGTATTTT; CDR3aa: CASSGGTADTQYF
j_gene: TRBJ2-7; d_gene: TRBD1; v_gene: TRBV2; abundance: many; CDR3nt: TGTGCCAGCAGCGGACAGGGCCTCGGGCCGGACGAGCAGTACTTC; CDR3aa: CASSGQGLGPDEQYF
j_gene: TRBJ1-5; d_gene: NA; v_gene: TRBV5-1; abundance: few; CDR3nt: TGCGCCAGCAGACCTGGTTCAGGATCCAATCAGCCCCAGCATTTT; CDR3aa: CASRPGSGSNQPQHF
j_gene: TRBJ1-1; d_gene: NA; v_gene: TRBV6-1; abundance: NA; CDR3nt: TGTGCCAGCAGTGCTAGCCCAGGGGTCCTCGCCGAAGCTTTCTTT; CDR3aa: CASSASPGVLAEAFF
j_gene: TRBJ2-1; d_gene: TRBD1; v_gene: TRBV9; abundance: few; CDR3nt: TGTGCCAGCAGCGTCGAGGGGGCCTCTTACAATGAGCAGTTCTTC; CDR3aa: CASSVEGASYNEQFF
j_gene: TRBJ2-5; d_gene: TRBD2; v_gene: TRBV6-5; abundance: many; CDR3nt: TGTGCCAGCAGTTACTTGGCGGGGGGGCCGCAGACCCAGTACTTC; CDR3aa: CASSYLAGGPQTQYF
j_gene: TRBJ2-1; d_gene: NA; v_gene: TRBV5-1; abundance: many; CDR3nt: TGCGCCAGCTCGGACCCAAGTGGCTACAATGAGCAGTTCTTC; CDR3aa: CASSDPSGYNEQFF
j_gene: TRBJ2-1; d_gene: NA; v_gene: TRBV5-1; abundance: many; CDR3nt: TGCGCCAGCAGCTCCCGGGCAGCCTTCTCCTACAATGAGCAGTTCTTC; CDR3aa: CASSSRAAFSYNEQFF
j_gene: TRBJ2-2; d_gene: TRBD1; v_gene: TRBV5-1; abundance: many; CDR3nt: TGCGCCAGTCGGCCGGGACAGCTGTCGAACACCGGGGAGCTGTTTTTT; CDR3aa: CASRPGQLSNTGELFF
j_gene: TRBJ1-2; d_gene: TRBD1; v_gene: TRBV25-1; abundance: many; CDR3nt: TGTGCCAGCAGGGACAGGGTGAGAGATGGCTACACCTTC; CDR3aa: CASRDRVRDGYTF
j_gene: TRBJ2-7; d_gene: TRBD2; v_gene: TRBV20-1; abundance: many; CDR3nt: TGCAGTGCTACCTCCCCGGGGAGACTAGCAACCTACGAGCAGTACTTC; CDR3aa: CSATSPGRLATYEQYF
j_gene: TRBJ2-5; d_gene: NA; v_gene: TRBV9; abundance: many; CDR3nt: TGTGCCAGCAGCGTAGCTTCCGGACAACCCCAAGAGACCCAGTACTTC; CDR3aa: CASSVASGQPQETQYF
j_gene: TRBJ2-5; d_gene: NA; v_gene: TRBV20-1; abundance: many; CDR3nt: TGCAGTGCTAGGGACACCCAAGAGACCCAGTACTTC; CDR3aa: CSARDTQETQYF
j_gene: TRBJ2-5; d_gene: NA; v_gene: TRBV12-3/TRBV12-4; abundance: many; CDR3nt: TGTGCCAGCAGTTTAACGTCTAGTATTTATGAGACCCAGTACTTC; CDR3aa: CASSLTSSIYETQYF
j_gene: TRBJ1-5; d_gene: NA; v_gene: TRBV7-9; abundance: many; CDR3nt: TGTGCCAGCAGCTTAGCAGGGTTTGGTCAGCCCCAGCATTTT; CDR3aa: CASSLAGFGQPQHF
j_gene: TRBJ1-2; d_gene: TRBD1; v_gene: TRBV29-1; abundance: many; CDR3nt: TGCAGCGACCTAGACAGGGGTAACTATGGCTACACCTTC; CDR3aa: CSDLDRGNYGYTF
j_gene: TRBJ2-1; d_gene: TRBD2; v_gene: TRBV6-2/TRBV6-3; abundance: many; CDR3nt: TGTGCCAGCAGACCTAAACTAGCGGGGGAATACAATGAGCAGTTCTTC; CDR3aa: CASRPKLAGEYNEQFF
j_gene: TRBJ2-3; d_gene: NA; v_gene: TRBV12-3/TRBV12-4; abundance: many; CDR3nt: TGTGCCAGCAGTTTTCATCCGGGGGCAGATACGCAGTATTTT; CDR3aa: CASSFHPGADTQYF
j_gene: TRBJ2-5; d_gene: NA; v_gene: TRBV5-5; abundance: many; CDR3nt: TGTGCCAGCAGCTTCTCGGGCCCCCCCCAGTACTTC; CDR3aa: CASSFSGPPQYF
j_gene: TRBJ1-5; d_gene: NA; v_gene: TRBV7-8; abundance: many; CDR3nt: TGTGCCAGCAGCTTAGTTGGTACAGGGAGTGGTCAGCCCCAGCATTTT; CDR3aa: CASSLVGTGSGQPQHF
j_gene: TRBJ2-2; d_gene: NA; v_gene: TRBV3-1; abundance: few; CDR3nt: TGTGCCAGCAGCCCCGTTCGGTACCCTGGGACCGGGGAGCTGTTTTTT; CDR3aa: CASSPVRYPGTGELFF
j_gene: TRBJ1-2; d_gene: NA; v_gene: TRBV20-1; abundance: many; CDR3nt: TGCAGTGCTAAGTCGGACTATGGCTACACCTTC; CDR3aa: CSAKSDYGYTF
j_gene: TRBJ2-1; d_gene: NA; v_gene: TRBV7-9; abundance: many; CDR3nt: TGTGCCAGCAGCGGCCCCAATGAGCAGTTCTTC; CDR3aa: CASSGPNEQFF
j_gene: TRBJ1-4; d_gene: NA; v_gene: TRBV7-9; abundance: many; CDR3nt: TGTGCCAGCAGCTCAGGAACTGAAAAACTGTTTTTT; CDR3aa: CASSSGTEKLFF
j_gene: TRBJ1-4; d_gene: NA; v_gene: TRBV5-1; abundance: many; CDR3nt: TGCGCCAGCAGGGTAGGGTACAGAAGAGAGGAAAAACTGTTTTTT; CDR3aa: CASRVGYRREEKLFF
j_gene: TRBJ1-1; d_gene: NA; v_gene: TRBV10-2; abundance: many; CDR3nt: TGCGCCACCACACAGGGATTGGTGTTGAACACTGAAGCTTTCTTT; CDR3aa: CATTQGLVLNTEAFF
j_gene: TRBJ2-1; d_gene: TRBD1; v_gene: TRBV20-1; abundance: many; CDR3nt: TGCAGTGCTAGCCCCCGGGACAGGTACTACGATGGGCAGTTCTTC; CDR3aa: CSASPRDRYYDGQFF
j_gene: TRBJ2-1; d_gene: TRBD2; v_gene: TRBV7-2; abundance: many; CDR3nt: TGTGCCAGCAGCTCGTCGCGGGGGGGAAACAATGAGCAGTTCTTC; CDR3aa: CASSSSRGGNNEQFF
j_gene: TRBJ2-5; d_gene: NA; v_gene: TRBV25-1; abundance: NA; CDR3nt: TGTGCCAGCAGTGCCCGATGGACTCGGGGTGGGGAGACCCAGTACTTC; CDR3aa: CASSARWTRGGETQYF
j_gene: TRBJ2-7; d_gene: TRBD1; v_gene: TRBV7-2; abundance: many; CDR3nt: TGTGCCAGCAGACCAGGACAGGATCTCCCCTCCGAGCAGTACTTC; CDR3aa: CASRPGQDLPSEQYF
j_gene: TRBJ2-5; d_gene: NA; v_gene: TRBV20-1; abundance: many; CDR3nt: TGCAGTGCTAGTTCTGGCCGGGCGACCCAGTACTTC; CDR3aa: CSASSGRATQYF
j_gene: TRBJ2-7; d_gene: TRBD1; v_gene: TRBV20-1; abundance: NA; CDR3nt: TGCAGTGGTTCGGACAGGGGATACTCCTACGAGCAGTACTTC; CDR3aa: CSGSDRGYSYEQYF
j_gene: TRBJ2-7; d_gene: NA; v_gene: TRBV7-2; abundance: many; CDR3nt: TGTGCCAGCAGCTTAGATCTGCACGAGCAGTACTTC; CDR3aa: CASSLDLHEQYF
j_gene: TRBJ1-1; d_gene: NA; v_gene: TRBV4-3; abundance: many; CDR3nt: TGCGCCAGCAGCCAAGAAGGGGCAAGCTGGGTGGACACTGAAGCTTTCTTT; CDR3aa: CASSQEGASWVDTEAFF
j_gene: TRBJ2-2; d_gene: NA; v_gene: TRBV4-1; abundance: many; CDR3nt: TGCGCCAGCAGCCAAGGGCGCGCCGGGGAGCTGTTTTTT; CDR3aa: CASSQGRAGELFF
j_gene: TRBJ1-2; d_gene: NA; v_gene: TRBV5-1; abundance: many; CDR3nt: TGCGCCAGCAGCTTAGGAGGGACTAACTATGGCTACACCTTC; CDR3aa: CASSLGGTNYGYTF
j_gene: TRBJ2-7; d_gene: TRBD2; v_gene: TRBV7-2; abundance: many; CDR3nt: TGTGCCAGCAGCTTACAGCGGGGGGCGGTCTACGAGCAGTACTTC; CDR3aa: CASSLQRGAVYEQYF
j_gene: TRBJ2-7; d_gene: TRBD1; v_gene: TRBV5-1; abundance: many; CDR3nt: TGCGCCAGCAGCTTGTCGGGCAGGGGGCCCGAGCAGTACTTC; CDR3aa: CASSLSGRGPEQYF
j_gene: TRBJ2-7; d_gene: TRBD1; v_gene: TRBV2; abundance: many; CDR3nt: TGTGCCAGCAGCGGTGGACAGGGGCCCTACTACGAGCAGTACTTC; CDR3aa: CASSGGQGPYYEQYF